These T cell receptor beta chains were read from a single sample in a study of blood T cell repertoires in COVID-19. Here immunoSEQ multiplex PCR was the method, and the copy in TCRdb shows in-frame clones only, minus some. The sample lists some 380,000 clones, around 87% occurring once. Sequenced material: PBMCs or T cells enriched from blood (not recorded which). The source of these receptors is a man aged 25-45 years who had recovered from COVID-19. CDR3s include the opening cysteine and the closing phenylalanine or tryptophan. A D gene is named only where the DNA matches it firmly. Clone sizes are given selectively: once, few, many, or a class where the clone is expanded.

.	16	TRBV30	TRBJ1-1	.	CAWTGGGTSGNTEAFF	TGTGCCTGGACGGGAGGGGGTACCTCAGGGAACACTGAAGCTTTCTTT
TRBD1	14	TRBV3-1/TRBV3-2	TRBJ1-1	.	CASSRGGTAYEAFF	TGTGCCAGCAGCCGGGGCGGGACAGCCTATGAAGCTTTCTTT
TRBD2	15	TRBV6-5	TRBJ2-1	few	CASSLGLNSYNEQFF	TGTGCCAGCAGTTTGGGACTAAACTCCTACAATGAGCAGTTCTTC
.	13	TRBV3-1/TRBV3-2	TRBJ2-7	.	CASSQASPGEQYF	TGTGCCAGCAGCCAAGCGTCGCCGGGAGAGCAGTACTTC
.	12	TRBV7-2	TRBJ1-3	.	CASSPAGNTIYF	TGTGCCAGCAGCCCGGCTGGAAACACCATATATTTT
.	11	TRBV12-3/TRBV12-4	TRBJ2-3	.	CASSFVDTQYF	TGTGCCAGCAGTTTCGTCGATACGCAGTATTTT
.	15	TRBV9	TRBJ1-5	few	CASSVGMGVNQPQHF	TGTGCCAGCAGCGTAGGGATGGGCGTCAATCAGCCCCAGCATTTT
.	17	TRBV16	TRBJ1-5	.	CASSQSLGQGLNQPQHF	TGTGCCAGCAGCCAATCTTTAGGGCAGGGCCTTAATCAGCCCCAGCATTTT
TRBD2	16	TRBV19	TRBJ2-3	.	CASSTTSGGTRDTQYF	TGTGCCAGTAGTACTACTAGCGGGGGGACTCGCGATACGCAGTATTTT
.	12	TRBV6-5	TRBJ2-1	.	CASSLAGDEQFF	TGTGCCAGCAGTTTGGCAGGGGATGAGCAGTTCTTC
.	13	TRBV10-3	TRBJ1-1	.	CAISESGETEAFF	TGTGCCATCAGTGAGTCGGGAGAAACTGAAGCTTTCTTT
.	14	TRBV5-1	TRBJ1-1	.	CASSLMDMNTEAFF	TGCGCCAGCAGCTTGATGGACATGAACACTGAAGCTTTCTTT
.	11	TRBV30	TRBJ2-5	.	CAWNADEAQYF	TGTGCCTGGAACGCAGATGAGGCCCAGTACTTC
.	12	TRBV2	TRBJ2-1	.	CASSGRRGEQFF	TGTGCCAGCAGTGGGCGGAGGGGTGAGCAGTTCTTC
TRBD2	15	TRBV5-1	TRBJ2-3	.	CASSSSGVSSDTQYF	TGCGCCAGCAGCTCTAGCGGGGTGTCGTCAGATACGCAGTATTTT
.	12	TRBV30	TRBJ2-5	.	CAWKRAGETQYF	TGTGCCTGGAAGAGGGCCGGGGAGACCCAGTACTTC
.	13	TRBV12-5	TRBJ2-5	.	CASGGNPPGTQYF	TGTGCTAGTGGGGGCAACCCCCCCGGGACCCAGTACTTC
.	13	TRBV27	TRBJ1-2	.	CASSLAGADGYTF	TGTGCCAGCAGTTTAGCGGGGGCTGATGGCTACACCTTC
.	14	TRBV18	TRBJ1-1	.	CASSPTGGSTEAFF	TGTGCCAGCTCACCCACGGGGGGGAGCACTGAAGCTTTCTTT
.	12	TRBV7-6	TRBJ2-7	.	CASSLWGDEQYF	TGTGCCAGCAGCTTATGGGGGGACGAGCAGTACTTC
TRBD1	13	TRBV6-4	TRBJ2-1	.	CASRDRGNNEQFF	TGTGCCAGCAGGGACAGGGGAAACAATGAGCAGTTCTTC
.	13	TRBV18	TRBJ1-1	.	CASSPGRLTEAFF	TGTGCCAGCTCACCAGGGAGGTTAACTGAAGCTTTCTTT
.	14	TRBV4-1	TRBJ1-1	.	CASRGLMEGTEAFF	TGCGCCAGCCGGGGACTCATGGAAGGCACTGAAGCTTTCTTT
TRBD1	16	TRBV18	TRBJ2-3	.	CASSPMGQRFPATQYF	TGTGCCAGCTCCCCCATGGGACAGAGGTTTCCAGCTACGCAGTATTTT
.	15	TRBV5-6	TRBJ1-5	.	CASSFGGDWVQPQHF	TGTGCCAGCAGCTTTGGTGGAGACTGGGTTCAGCCCCAGCATTTT
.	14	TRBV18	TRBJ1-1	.	CASSTSRGTTEAFF	TGTGCCAGCTCAACCAGTAGGGGAACCACTGAAGCTTTCTTT
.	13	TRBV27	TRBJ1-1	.	CASRGQQYTEAFF	TGTGCCAGCAGAGGACAGCAATACACTGAAGCTTTCTTT
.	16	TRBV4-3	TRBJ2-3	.	CASSQDGHTSTDTQYF	TGCGCCAGCAGCCAAGATGGACATACTAGCACAGATACGCAGTATTTT
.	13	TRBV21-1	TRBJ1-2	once	CASSMWENYGYTF	TGTGCCAGCAGCATGTGGGAGAACTATGGCTACACCTTC
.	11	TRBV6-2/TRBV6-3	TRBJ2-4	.	CASSGGLFGYF	TGTGCCAGCAGTGGCGGACTCTTTGGGTACTTC
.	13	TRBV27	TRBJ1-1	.	CASSWTVNTEAFF	TGTGCCAGCAGTTGGACAGTGAACACTGAAGCTTTCTTT
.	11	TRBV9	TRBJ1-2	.	CASSTAGGYTF	TGTGCCAGCAGCACCGCGGGAGGCTACACCTTC
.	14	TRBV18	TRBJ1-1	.	CASSPQGGDTEAFF	TGTGCCAGCTCACCACAGGGAGGGGACACTGAAGCTTTCTTT
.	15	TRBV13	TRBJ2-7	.	CASSLDQAGSYEQYF	TGTGCCAGCAGCTTAGACCAGGCTGGCTCCTACGAGCAGTACTTC
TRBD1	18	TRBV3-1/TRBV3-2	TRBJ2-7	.	CASSHGTGGGFAGYEQYF	TGTGCCAGCAGCCATGGGACAGGAGGTGGGTTTGCCGGCTACGAGCAGTACTTC
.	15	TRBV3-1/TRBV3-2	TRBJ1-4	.	CASSQVGAPGEKLFF	TGTGCCAGCAGCCAAGTGGGGGCGCCTGGTGAAAAACTGTTTTTT
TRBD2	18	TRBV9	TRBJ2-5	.	CASSVVGGGIPNKETQYF	TGTGCCAGCAGCGTAGTTGGCGGGGGGATTCCCAATAAGGAGACCCAGTACTTC
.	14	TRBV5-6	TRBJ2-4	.	CASTLTGDVGVQYF	TGTGCCAGCACCTTGACGGGGGATGTAGGTGTTCAGTACTTC
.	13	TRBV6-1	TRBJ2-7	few	CASSESDMDEQYF	TGTGCCAGCAGTGAATCCGACATGGACGAGCAGTACTTC
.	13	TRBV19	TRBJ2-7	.	CASSIGGSGEQYF	TGTGCCAGTAGTATTGGGGGGTCGGGAGAGCAGTACTTC
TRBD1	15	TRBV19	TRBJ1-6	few	CASSIEDRGNSPLHF	TGTGCCAGTAGTATAGAGGACAGGGGTAATTCACCCCTCCACTTT
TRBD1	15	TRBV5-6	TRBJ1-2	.	CASSPSGTGTYGYTF	TGTGCCAGCAGCCCTTCCGGGACAGGCACCTATGGCTACACCTTC
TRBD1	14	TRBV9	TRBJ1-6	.	CASSQTGRNSPLHF	TGTGCCAGCAGCCAGACAGGGCGTAATTCACCCCTCCACTTT
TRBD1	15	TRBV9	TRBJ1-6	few	CASTATGDYNSPLHF	TGTGCCAGCACCGCTACAGGGGACTATAATTCACCCCTCCACTTT
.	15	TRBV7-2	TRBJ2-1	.	CASSLAGGLNNEQFF	TGTGCCAGCAGCTTAGCGGGGGGACTCAACAATGAGCAGTTCTTC
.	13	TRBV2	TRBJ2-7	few	CASHAGTNYEQYF	TGTGCCAGCCATGCGGGGACGAACTACGAGCAGTACTTC
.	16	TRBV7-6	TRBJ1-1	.	CASSPQSNYMNTEAFF	TGTGCCAGCAGCCCACAGAGTAATTACATGAACACTGAAGCTTTCTTT
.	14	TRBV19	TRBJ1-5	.	CASMRGSGNQPQHF	TGTGCCAGTATGAGGGGGTCGGGCAATCAGCCCCAGCATTTT
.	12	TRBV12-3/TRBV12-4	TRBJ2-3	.	CASSPGGDTQYF	TGTGCCAGCAGTCCTGGGGGGGATACGCAGTATTTT
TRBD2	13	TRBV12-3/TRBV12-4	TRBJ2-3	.	CASSLGGPGTQYF	TGTGCCAGCAGTTTGGGAGGGCCGGGTACGCAGTATTTT
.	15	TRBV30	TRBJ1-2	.	CAWSPPGVLRYGYTF	TGTGCCTGGAGTCCCCCAGGGGTTCTTCGTTATGGCTACACCTTC
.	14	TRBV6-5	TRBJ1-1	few	CASRPRTGNTEAFF	TGTGCCAGCAGACCCCGAACAGGGAACACTGAAGCTTTCTTT
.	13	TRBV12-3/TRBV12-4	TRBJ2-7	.	CASSLGPGYEQYF	TGTGCCAGCAGTTTAGGACCGGGCTACGAGCAGTACTTC
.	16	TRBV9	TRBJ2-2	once	CASSVAERSATGELFF	TGTGCCAGCAGCGTAGCTGAAAGGAGCGCCACCGGGGAGCTGTTTTTT
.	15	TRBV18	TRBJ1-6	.	CASSPRDTYNSPLHF	TGTGCCAGCTCACCCCGGGACACCTATAATTCACCCCTCCACTTT
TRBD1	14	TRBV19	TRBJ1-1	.	CASSKIDRGREAFF	TGTGCCAGTAGTAAAATCGACAGGGGAAGAGAAGCTTTCTTT
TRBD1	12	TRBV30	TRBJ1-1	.	CAWSVNLSPDRF	TGTGCCTGGAGTGTAAATTTATCGCCGGACAGGTTT
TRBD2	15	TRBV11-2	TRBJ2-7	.	CASSPRRAGTYEQYF	TGTGCCAGCAGCCCCCGCCGAGCGGGGACCTACGAGCAGTACTTC
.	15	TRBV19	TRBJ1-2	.	CASSEYRDTNYGYTF	TGTGCCAGTAGTGAATACCGGGACACCAACTATGGCTACACCTTC
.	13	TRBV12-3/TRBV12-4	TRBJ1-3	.	CASSSRAGNTIYF	TGTGCCAGCAGTTCCAGGGCTGGAAACACCATATATTTT